These T cell receptor beta chains were read from a single sample in a study of blood T cell repertoires in COVID-19. The assay was immunoSEQ multiplex PCR, and TCRdb's table has in-frame clones only and misses some. The profile shows about 84,000 clones, about 95% of them singletons. The source material was peripheral blood. The receptors come from a human donor with active COVID-19. The donor label of this sample is uncertain. The CDR3 runs from the conserved cysteine through the conserved F or W. Each record gives: D gene, V gene, J gene, clone size, CDR3 DNA, CDR3 protein. A D gene is named only where the DNA matches it firmly. Some rows mark clone size as missing; the rest say once, few, many or name a class of expanded clone.

>TRBD1|TRBV14|TRBJ1-1|-
TGTGCCAGCAGCCGACAGGGTGGGGTTGAAGCTTTCTTT
CASSRQGGVEAFF
>-|TRBV6-6|TRBJ2-5|-
TGTGCCAGCAGTTACCAGCGAGAGTCCCAAGAGACCCAGTACTTC
CASSYQRESQETQYF
>TRBD2|TRBV14|TRBJ2-1|-
TGTGCCACAGCGGGAGGAGGTGGGGGGCAGTTCTTC
CATAGGGGGQFF
>TRBD1|TRBV2|TRBJ1-5|-
TGTGCCAGCAGGCCAGGGGGGTTCGGGAATCAGCCCCAGCATTTT
CASRPGGFGNQPQHF
>TRBD1|TRBV13|TRBJ2-6|-
TGTGCCAGCAGCTTGACAGGGGTCGGGGCCAACGTCCTGACTTTC
CASSLTGVGANVLTF
>-|TRBV28|TRBJ1-4|-
TGTGCCAGCAGGCAGGGGTCCACTAATGAAAAACTGTTTTTT
CASRQGSTNEKLFF
>TRBD1|TRBV5-6|TRBJ1-2|-
TGTGCCAGCAGCCCGGACCGGGGACAGGCAGCCTATGGCTACACCTTC
CASSPDRGQAAYGYTF
>-|TRBV5-5|TRBJ2-5|-
TGTGCCAGCAGCCGACTAGGGCAAGAGACCCAGTACTTC
CASSRLGQETQYF
>TRBD2|TRBV4-1|TRBJ2-5|-
TGCGCCAGCAGCCCACACGGACTAGCGGGGGAGTGGGAGACCCAGTACTTC
CASSPHGLAGEWETQYF
>TRBD1|TRBV12-3/TRBV12-4|TRBJ2-5|-
TGTGCCAGCAGGTCGACAGGGCAAGAGACCCAGTACTTC
CASRSTGQETQYF
>-|TRBV19|TRBJ1-1|once
TGTGCCAGTAGTATGAGTCCAGGGGTGAACACTGAAGCTTTCTTT
CASSMSPGVNTEAFF